This entry lists 27 T cell receptor beta chains sequenced from one sample in a study of cytomegalovirus exposure and HLA in healthy donors. PCR employed 60 Vbeta and 13 Jbeta primers. Libraries were prepared by immunoSEQ multiplex PCR; TCRdb keeps only in-frame clonotypes and omits some of them. This sample has 90,000 to 150,000 clones, with 77% found just once. The sequencing input was PBMCs. The receptors stem from a human donor in good health.

CDR3 bases: TGCGCCAGCAGCTTAGCTGCGGGAACCTACGAGCAGTACTTC. It encodes CASSLAAGTYEQYF. This rearrangement joins TRBV5-1 to TRBJ2-7, with a tentative D call TRBD2 (6 bases). The CDR3 runs 14 residues. Germline V lookup: CDR1 SGHRS, CDR2 YFSETQ. Trimming removed 2 bases from V and 2 bases from J, with 11 bases in between. Drawing the rest from reference TRBV5-1 and TRBJ2-7, the complete variable domain is KAGVTQTPRYLIKTRGQQVTLSCSPISGHRSVSWYQQTPGQGLQFLFEYFSETQRNKGNFPGRFSGRQFSNSRSEMNVSTLELGDSALYLCASSLAAGTYEQYFGPGTRLTVT.

This chain connects TRBV5-1 to TRBJ2-1, with 7 positions matching TRBD2. The germline V gene has CDR1 SGHRS and CDR2 YFSETQ. The CDR3 length is 15 residues. The V gene end was trimmed by 0 bases and the J gene end by 6 bases; junction bases not matched to a gene: 6. CDR3 coding DNA: TGCGCCAGCAGCTTGGGAGCAGCGGGACTCAATGAGCAGTTCTTC. Protein product: CASSLGAAGLNEQFF.

The chain employs TRBV28 and TRBJ2-7; D may be TRBD2 (6 bases). There are 12 residues in the CDR3. Per germline, CDR1 MDHEN and CDR2 SYDVKM. V was clipped by 6 bases and J by 6 bases, with 12 bases between them. The CDR3 loop reads CASSRGILEQYF. Here the CDR3 DNA reads TGTGCCAGCAGCCGGGGGATTCTCGAGCAGTACTTC.

A few counts support this clone. The genes are TRBV2 and TRBJ2-3; D call uncertain. Germline V gives CDR1 SNHLY, CDR2 FYNNEI. Trimming removed 4 bases from V and 2 bases from J, with 4 bases in between. The CDR3 totals 12 residues. CDR3 nucleotide sequence: TGTGCCAGCAGTGGCGACACAGATACGCAGTATTTT. Amino acids: CASSGDTDTQYF.

The chain links TRBV28 to TRBJ2-3, with TRBD1 matching 9 bases. The CDR3 is made up of 14 amino acids. Germline CDR1 and CDR2: MDHEN and SYDVKM. Trimming cost V 10 bases and J 1 base; bases outside gene matches: 6. CDR3 region: CATNRQGGTDTQYF. Written as DNA, the CDR3 is TGTGCCACCAACCGACAGGGGGGCACAGATACGCAGTATTTT.

Within the sample, this clone is medium-sized. This chain connects TRBV9 to TRBJ1-2; weak D call: TRBD1 (5 bases). The V end lost 4 bases, the J end lost 4 bases, and 8 bases lay between the germline ends. CDR1 is SGDLS, CDR2 YYNGEE, per germline. This CDR3 contains 12 residues. The CDR3 DNA reads TGTGCCAGCAGCTCACAGGCCTATGGCTACACCTTC. It yields the protein CASSSQAYGYTF. Variable domain in full (rest from reference TRBV9 and TRBJ1-2): DSGVTQTPKHLITATGQRVTLRCSPRSGDLSVYWYQQSLDQGLQFLIQYYNGEERAKGNILERFSAQQFPDLHSELNLSSLELGDSALYFCASSSQAYGYTFGSGTRLTVV.

The chain has TRBV19 and TRBJ1-5; maybe TRBD1 (5 bases). The CDR3 is 16 residues long. The germline V gene has CDR1 LNHDA and CDR2 SQIVND (reference sequence). V was pared by 7 bases and J by 6 bases, with 22 bases between. The CDR3 spells CASNAPATAGRQPQHF. The CDR3 coding sequence is TGTGCCAGTAACGCACCGGCCACGGCGGGGCGTCAGCCCCAGCATTTT.

This clone was seen a few times. The chain joins TRBV6-5 to TRBJ1-2, with 12 bases identical to TRBD1. The CDR3 spans 14 residues. Germline lookup yields CDR1 MNHEY and CDR2 SVGAGI. V shed 7 bases and J 7 bases; nucleotides not matched to a gene: 7. The CDR3 nucleotides are TGTGCCAGCACCACCGGGACAGGGGGCAGTGGCTACACCTTC. Encoded protein: CASTTGTGGSGYTF.

The chain has TRBV5-1 and TRBJ2-5, with TRBD2 identical over 14 bases. This CDR3 spans 15 amino acids. Losses at the gene ends were 3 bases for V and 4 bases for J; bases not matched to a gene: 2. The germline gives CDR1 SGHRS, CDR2 YFSETQ. The CDR3 spells CASSSGLAGVETQYF. The CDR3 DNA reads as TGCGCCAGCAGCTCGGGACTAGCGGGAGTAGAGACCCAGTACTTC.

The genes are TRBV28 and TRBJ2-5, with 8 bases aligning to TRBD2. The CDR3 sequence is 15 residues long. V gave up 4 bases and J gave up 2 bases; unmatched junction bases: 6. Germline V lookup: CDR1 MDHEN, CDR2 SYDVKM. This chain's CDR3 is CASSSLAGIQETQYF. CDR3 nucleotides: TGTGCCAGCAGTTCGCTAGCGGGTATACAAGAGACCCAGTACTTC. Full variable domain (remainder filled in from reference TRBV28 and TRBJ2-5): DVKVTQSSRYLVKRTGEKVFLECVQDMDHENMFWYRQDPGLGLRLIYFSYDVKMKEKGDIPEGYSVSREKKERFSLILESASTNQTSMYLCASSSLAGIQETQYFGPGTRLLVL.

DNA of the CDR3: TGTGCCAGCAGCTTTCGTGCGGGAGAGACCGAGCAGTACTTC. Amino acid sequence: CASSFRAGETEQYF. The V call is TRBV11-2, the J call TRBJ2-7; TRBD2 agrees at 7 bases. The ends lost 3 bases at V and 6 bases at J; junction bases unmatched: 8. There are 14 residues in the CDR3. Germline V CDR1 and CDR2: SGHAT, FQNNGV.

The rearrangement uses TRBV5-5 and TRBJ1-2, with 9 bases matching TRBD1. J lost 10 bases, V lost 6 bases, and 28 bases had no gene match. Germline V gene lookup returns CDR1 SGHKS and CDR2 YYEKEE (reference sequence). This CDR3 region has 19 residues. CDR3 protein: CASTPTWIRTGGMGGDYTF. CDR3 DNA: TGTGCCAGCACCCCGACCTGGATAAGAACAGGGGGCATGGGTGGTGACTACACCTTC.

CDR3 nucleotide sequence: TGTGCCAGCACCGCCTCAGGGTGGTCGGAGAACACTGAAGCTTTCTTT. Translated: CASTASGWSENTEAFF. V is TRBV2 and J is TRBJ1-1, with TRBD1 as a possible D gene (5 bases). CDR1 and CDR2 from the germline V gene are SNHLY and FYNNEI. The CDR3 is 16 residues long. Trimming shortened V by 7 bases and J by 1 base, and 19 bases separated the two germline ends.

The rearrangement uses TRBV7-9 and TRBJ2-1; 7 bases fit TRBD2. This CDR3 comprises 13 residues. Germline values: CDR1 SEHNR, CDR2 FQNEAQ (reference sequence). With 8 bases clipped from V and 7 bases from J, the junction kept 8 bases outside the gene matches. In DNA form, the CDR3 reads TGTGCCAGCTATATGGGGGGGAGAAATGAGCAGTTCTTC. This translates into CASYMGGRNEQFF.

This sequence joins TRBV19 and TRBJ2-7; 11 bases agree with TRBD2. V gave up 4 bases and J gave up 2 bases; unmatched junction bases: 4. The germline V gene has CDR1 LNHDA and CDR2 SQIVND (reference sequence). The CDR3 spans 15 residues. CDR3 coding DNA: TGTGCCAGTAGTACAATAGCGGGAGGGCCCTACGAGCAGTACTTC. Its protein is CASSTIAGGPYEQYF. Variable domain in full (rest from reference TRBV19 and TRBJ2-7): DGGITQSPKYLFRKEGQNVTLSCEQNLNHDAMYWYRQDPGQGLRLIYYSQIVNDFQKGDIAEGYSVSREKKESFPLTVTSAQKNPTAFYLCASSTIAGGPYEQYFGPGTRLTVT.

On this clone: Other DNA sequences in this specimen translate into the identical CDR3. V and J are TRBV7-9 and TRBJ2-7; D unclear. CDR3 length: 11 amino acids. V gave up 5 bases and J gave up 3 bases, with 5 bases separating them. Germline V gives CDR1 SEHNR, CDR2 FQNEAQ (reference sequence). This chain's CDR3 is CASSPGYEQYF. The CDR3 DNA reads as TGTGCCAGCAGCCCGGGCTACGAGCAGTACTTC.

The table lists this clone with a few counts. The chain is built from TRBV5-1 and TRBJ1-2; D ambiguous. Germline V gives CDR1 SGHRS, CDR2 YFSETQ. This CDR3 has 14 residues. V was shortened by 0 bases and J by 4 bases, with 10 bases between the two germline ends. The CDR3 sequence: CASSLARVPYGYTF. In nucleotides, the CDR3 is TGCGCCAGCAGCTTGGCGAGAGTTCCCTATGGCTACACCTTC.

The rearrangement links TRBV27 to TRBJ1-1; weak D call: TRBD1 (5 bases). V lost 2 bases and J lost 1, with 17 bases in between. CDR1 is MNHEY and CDR2 is SMNVEV in the germline V gene (reference sequence). This CDR3 contains 17 residues. CDR3 sequence (DNA): TGTGCCAGCAGTTTAGGGGCGGGGGGAATAACGAACACTGAAGCTTTCTTT. Its protein is CASSLGAGGITNTEAFF.

The CDR3, as DNA: TGTGCCAGCAGTGCCGATTCCCAGGGAGGTCAGCCCCAGCATTTT. Translated: CASSADSQGGQPQHF. The rearrangement joins TRBV2 to TRBJ1-5, with a tentative D call TRBD1 (5 bases). The CDR3 length is 15 residues. In germline, CDR1 is SNHLY, CDR2 FYNNEI. Deletions cut 4 bases from V and 6 bases from J, with 16 bases between.

V gene TRBV19 combines with J gene TRBJ1-6; tentatively, D is TRBD1 (6 bases). The CDR3 runs to 13 residues. V was shortened by 9 bases and J by 5 bases, with 11 bases between the two germline ends. The germline CDR1 and CDR2 sequences are LNHDA and SQIVND (reference sequence). The CDR3 DNA reads as TGTGCCAGGTCCAGGGGTCATAATTCACCCCTCCACTTT. It translates to CARSRGHNSPLHF. The full variable domain, completed using reference TRBV19 and TRBJ1-6, is DGGITQSPKYLFRKEGQNVTLSCEQNLNHDAMYWYRQDPGQGLRLIYYSQIVNDFQKGDIAEGYSVSREKKESFPLTVTSAQKNPTAFYLCARSRGHNSPLHFGNGTRLTVT.

The rearrangement links TRBV2 to TRBJ1-1; 9 nucleotides line up with TRBD1. Germline-derived CDR1 and CDR2 are SNHLY and FYNNEI. Trimming at V came to 3 bases and at J to 1 base, leaving 3 bases not matched to a gene. The CDR3 extends over 15 amino acids. The CDR3 is CASSDTGGRNTEAFF. The DNA for the CDR3 is TGTGCCAGCAGTGATACAGGGGGCCGGAACACTGAAGCTTTCTTT.

This clone turned up a few times. Other DNA sequences from this sample encode an identical CDR3 as well. The V call is TRBV6-5, the J call TRBJ2-7; D unclear. The CDR3 runs to 13 residues. V was shortened by 0 bases and J by 1 base, with 4 bases between the two germline ends. Germline V lookup: CDR1 MNHEY, CDR2 SVGAGI. CDR3 coding DNA: TGTGCCAGCAGTTACTCGAGGTCCTACGAGCAGTACTTC. Translating it yields CASSYSRSYEQYF.

This clone was seen once. J is TRBJ2-5 and V is TRBV28; D is uncertain. Germline CDR1 reads MDHEN; CDR2 reads SYDVKM. V lost 3 bases and J 4 bases, leaving 3 bases between the germline ends. This CDR3 region has 11 residues. CDR3 protein: CASSFRETQYF. DNA for the CDR3: TGTGCCAGCAGTTTTAGAGAGACCCAGTACTTC.

In DNA form, the CDR3 reads TGTGCCAGCAGCGCCCTGGGGGGATCCGGACTAGCGGGAGGGGCGACAGATACGCAGTATTTT. It yields the protein CASSALGGSGLAGGATDTQYF. The genes are TRBV9 and TRBJ2-3; TRBD2 matches at 15 bases. J gave up 3 bases and V 3 bases, and 17 bases lay outside the gene matches. The CDR3 length is 21 residues. Germline lookup yields CDR1 SGDLS and CDR2 YYNGEE.

The chain is built from TRBV7-6 and TRBJ2-7; D may be TRBD1 (5 bases). CDR3 length: 14 amino acids. The germline V and J ends were trimmed by 3 bases and 0 bases, with 9 bases remaining between them. Germline V gene lookup returns CDR1 SGHVS and CDR2 FNYEAQ. CDR3 region: CASSFDRSSYEQYF. In DNA form, the CDR3 reads TGTGCCAGCAGCTTCGACAGAAGCTCCTACGAGCAGTACTTC.

The table lists this clone with a few counts. V gene TRBV30 combines with J gene TRBJ2-7; D remains unclear. V was trimmed by 0 bases and J by 0 bases, leaving 6 bases between them. The germline gives CDR1 GTSNPN, CDR2 SVGIG (reference sequence). The CDR3 runs to 13 residues. CDR3 sequence (DNA): TGTGCCTGGAGTGTACAGAGCTCCTACGAGCAGTACTTC. Residues: CAWSVQSSYEQYF.

This chain uses TRBV28 with TRBJ1-1; D call uncertain. The V gene lost 5 bases and the J gene lost 4 bases, with 8 bases spanning the gap. Germline CDR1 is MDHEN and CDR2 is SYDVKM. The CDR3 loop spans 12 amino acids. CDR3 sequence: CASSPTGTEAFF. In nucleotides, the CDR3 is TGTGCCAGCAGTCCAACGGGCACTGAAGCTTTCTTT.